One sample yielded the 12 T cell receptor beta chains listed below, sequenced in a study of T cells in localized non-small cell lung cancer. The method was immunoSEQ multiplex PCR; TCRdb's version includes in-frame clones alone and lacks a portion of them. The sample has fewer than 45,000 clones, approximately 83% seen once; the top ten hold approximately 6.9%. The sample in question was peripheral blood, obtained before any cancer treatment. These TCRs come from a man aged 35 to 70 with stage I lung adenocarcinoma.

The chain couples TRBV29-1 to TRBJ2-2; D is perhaps TRBD2 (6 bases). CDR1 and CDR2 (germline): SQVTM, ANQGSEA. Between the trimmed V and J ends, which lost 7 bases and 0 bases, there was a span of 9 bases. This CDR3 spans 13 amino acids. CDR3 coding DNA: TGCAGCGCGGACTATCCGAACACCGGGGAGCTGTTTTTT. It codes for CSADYPNTGELFF.

The chain joins TRBV4-3 to TRBJ2-2, with 7 bases identical to TRBD2. The germline V gene encodes CDR1 LGHNA and CDR2 YSLEER. Trimming took 5 bases from V and 0 from J; bases not matched to a gene: 3. The CDR3 extends over 15 amino acids. The CDR3 DNA follows: TGCGCCAGCAGCACCACTAGCGCGAACACCGGGGAGCTGTTTTTT. Translating gives CASSTTSANTGELFF.

The gene calls are TRBV2 and TRBJ2-7; no firm D call. The germline V gene has CDR1 SNHLY and CDR2 FYNNEI. CDR3 size: 13 residues. V was clipped by 8 bases and J by 0 bases, with 11 bases between them. CDR3 DNA sequence: TGTGCCAGCGCGGACGGAAACTCCTACGAGCAGTACTTC. Translating gives CASADGNSYEQYF.

This chain connects TRBV6-5 to TRBJ2-7, with a possible D match to TRBD2 (6 bases). The CDR3 extends over 15 amino acids. V gave up 2 bases and J gave up 0 bases, with 11 bases separating them. Germline V gives CDR1 MNHEY, CDR2 SVGAGI. The CDR3 spells CASSYGRGLSYEQYF. CDR3 in DNA: TGTGCCAGCAGTTACGGGCGGGGCCTCTCCTACGAGCAGTACTTC.

The chain uses TRBV19 and TRBJ2-7, with D possibly TRBD1 on 6 matching bases. Trimming stripped 3 bases from V and 9 bases from J, with 21 bases between. There are 15 residues in the CDR3. Germline CDR1 is LNHDA and CDR2 is SQIVND (reference sequence). DNA of the CDR3: TGTGCCAGTAGTATTGTTTTGGACAGAACTACGGTGCAGTACTTC. Its translation is CASSIVLDRTTVQYF.

The chain is built from TRBV25-1 and TRBJ2-3, with D perhaps TRBD1 or TRBD2 (5 bases each). CDR1 MGHDK and CDR2 SYGVNS come from the germline V gene. The length of the CDR3 is 13 residues. V gave up 3 bases and J gave up 5 bases, with 9 bases separating them. The CDR3 is CASSDRDEDTQYF. The CDR3 DNA sequence: TGTGCCAGCAGTGATCGGGACGAAGATACGCAGTATTTT.

V and J are TRBV28 and TRBJ2-5; no clear D gene. The ends were cut back, 5 bases at V and 3 bases at J, with 7 bases in the middle. Per germline, CDR1 MDHEN and CDR2 SYDVKM. CDR3 length equals 12 residues. The CDR3 sequence is CASSLVKETQYF. DNA for the CDR3: TGTGCCAGCAGTCTGGTAAAAGAGACCCAGTACTTC.

The chain joins TRBV9 to TRBJ1-3; 7 nucleotides agree with TRBD1. This CDR3 region has 16 residues. The ends lost 0 bases at V and 3 bases at J; junction bases unmatched: 6. Germline-derived CDR1 and CDR2 are SGDLS and YYNGEE. In DNA, the CDR3 is TGTGCCAGCAGCGTAGAGGGACAGCGAAGTGGAAACACCATATATTTT. It encodes CASSVEGQRSGNTIYF.

The J gene is TRBJ2-1, the V gene TRBV11-2, with TRBD2 identical over 11 bases. The junction had 10 bases not matched to a gene; V was cut back by 4 bases and J by 5 bases. The CDR3 length is 17 residues. The germline V gene encodes CDR1 SGHAT and CDR2 FQNNGV. The CDR3 region is CASSSRGTSGSHNEQFF. The CDR3 nucleotides read TGTGCCAGCAGCTCCCGGGGGACTAGCGGATCTCACAATGAGCAGTTCTTC.

The chain uses TRBV7-8 and TRBJ2-1; D possibly matches TRBD1 or TRBD2 (5 bases each). The germline V gene has CDR1 SGHVS and CDR2 FQNEAQ. CDR3 length: 16 residues. V lost 0 bases to trimming and J lost 7 bases, with 16 bases between them. CDR3 bases: TGTGCCAGCAGCTTAGCCGGGACCAGACCACTTAATGAGCAGTTCTTC. Its protein product is CASSLAGTRPLNEQFF.

The rearrangement uses TRBV7-9 and TRBJ1-1; no clear D. This CDR3 region has 14 residues. Germline V gene sequence: CDR1 SEHNR, CDR2 FQNEAQ (reference sequence). Between the trimmed V and J ends, which lost 3 bases and 6 bases, there was a span of 14 bases. The CDR3 sequence is CASSFSPEGPEAFF. The CDR3 nucleotides are TGTGCCAGCAGCTTCTCGCCCGAGGGTCCTGAAGCTTTCTTT.

The chain combines TRBV27 with TRBJ1-5, with unresolved D. CDR3 size: 13 residues. V was trimmed by 5 bases and J by 0 bases, leaving 5 bases between them. Germline V gene sequence: CDR1 MNHEY, CDR2 SMNVEV (reference sequence). Here the CDR3 reads CASSPLSNQPQHF. The DNA of the CDR3 is TGTGCCAGCAGTCCCCTTAGCAATCAGCCCCAGCATTTT.